The present T cell receptor (beta chain) was sequenced within a study of technical replicates of blood from a few donors. Generated by immunoSEQ multiplex PCR, the TCRdb table keeps only in-frame clones and is missing some. The repertoire has some 100,000 clones, over 95% of them found once; the top ten carry 0.2% to 0.25%. V was pared by 5 bases and J by 0 bases, with 14 bases between. Looked up from germline, CDR1 is SGHTA and CDR2 is FQGNSA. The CDR3 runs to 16 residues. This TCR derives from a human donor in good health. The chain joins TRBV7-2 to TRBJ1-3, with a tentative D call TRBD1 (6 bases). Sequencing was performed on T cells isolated from PBMCs. The CDR3 sequence is CASSVQGAVSGNTIYF. CDR3 nucleotide sequence: TGTGCCAGCAGCGTACAGGGCGCCGTCTCTGGAAACACCATATATTTT. Drawing the rest from reference TRBV7-2 and TRBJ1-3, the complete variable domain is GAGVSQSPSNKVTEKGKDVELRCDPISGHTALYWYRQSLGQGLEFLIYFQGNSAPDKSGLPSDRFSAERTGGSVSTLTIQRTQQEDSAVYLCASSVQGAVSGNTIYFGEGSWLTVV.